A selection of T cell receptor beta chains follows, all from one sample in a study of T cells in Graves' hyperthyroidism and ophthalmopathy. TCRdb used MiXCR to reprocess the multiplex PCR reads, holding one entry per CDR3 protein. The sample includes under 350,000 distinct CDR3 sequences, 21% of them seen just once. What was sequenced was blood. The origin of the receptors is a woman aged 50 to 60 with Graves' hyperthyroidism. CDR3s include the opening cysteine and the closing phenylalanine or tryptophan. Fields, in order: J gene, clone size, V gene, D gene, CDR3 DNA, CDR3 protein. A D gene is named only where the DNA matches it firmly. Rows may omit the clone size; those that give it use once, few, many or a size class.

>TRBJ1-2|many|TRBV12-3/TRBV12-4|.
TGTGCCAGCCGACGGGACCTCTATGGCTACACCTTC
CASRRDLYGYTF
>TRBJ1-1|many|TRBV12-3/TRBV12-4|.
TGTGCCAGCAGTTTCAGGGAGGGGAATGAAGCTTTCTTT
CASSFREGNEAFF
>TRBJ2-7|many|TRBV2|.
TGTGCCAGCAGTATTAAACAGAGATTCTCCGGCGAGCAGTACTTC
CASSIKQRFSGEQYF
>TRBJ1-1|many|TRBV11-3|TRBD1
TGTGCCAGCAGTTTAGCAGGGGGAGGCACTGAAGCTTTCTTT
CASSLAGGGTEAFF
>TRBJ1-1|.|TRBV20-1|.
TGCAGTGCTAGACTGGGACGAAGCACTGAAGCTTTCTTT
CSARLGRSTEAFF
>TRBJ2-1|.|TRBV28|.
TGTGCCAGCAGTCCCCACCAAGAGTTGGATGAGCAGTTCTTC
CASSPHQELDEQFF
>TRBJ2-1|many|TRBV11-3|.
TGTGCCAGCAGCCAATCGACCTCCACCGAGCAGTTCTTC
CASSQSTSTEQFF
>TRBJ1-1|once|TRBV2|.
TGTGCCAGCAGTCAGGGGCCTGGGAACACTGAAGCTTTCTTT
CASSQGPGNTEAFF
>TRBJ2-5|many|TRBV12-3/TRBV12-4|.
TGTGCCAGCAGGCCAGGAGAGGAGACCCAGTACTTC
CASRPGEETQYF
>TRBJ2-3|.|TRBV4-1|TRBD2
TGCGCCAGCAGCCAAGAACGACTAGCGGGGGGGCCAAGAAAAGGTACGCAGTATTTT
CASSQERLAGGPRKGTQYF
>TRBJ1-2|few|TRBV7-9|TRBD1
TGTGCCAGCAGCTTACCCGGACAGGGTTCGCGAGGCTACACCTTC
CASSLPGQGSRGYTF
>TRBJ1-5|few|TRBV12-3/TRBV12-4|TRBD1
TGTGCCAGCAGCTCCGACAGGGAAGTCCAGCCCCAGCATTTT
CASSSDREVQPQHF
>TRBJ2-7|.|TRBV2|TRBD2
TGTGCCAGCAGGAAAACTAGCGGGAGGGCCGGCTACGAGCAGTACTTC
CASRKTSGRAGYEQYF
>TRBJ2-4|.|TRBV20-1|.
TGCAGTGCGAGCCCCTTGGACATTCAGTACTTC
CSASPLDIQYF
>TRBJ2-2|few|TRBV5-1|.
TGCGCCAGCAGTCAATCCAACGGTCCCGGGGAGCTGTTTTTT
CASSQSNGPGELFF
>TRBJ1-2|many|TRBV9|.
TGTGCCAGCAGCGTTTCCGGGACCTCCGGTGGCTACACCTTC
CASSVSGTSGGYTF
>TRBJ1-5|.|TRBV4-1|.
TGCGCCAGCAGCCAAGGGAAGGGGATTCAGCCCCAGCATTTT
CASSQGKGIQPQHF
>TRBJ1-6|few|TRBV7-3|.
TGTGCCAGCAGCGCCCTTGAGGGTTCACCCCTCCACTTT
CASSALEGSPLHF
>TRBJ1-2|many|TRBV27|.
TGTGCCAGCAGTAATGGGCAGGGCCAGGGGGGCTACACCTTC
CASSNGQGQGGYTF
>TRBJ1-5|many|TRBV28|TRBD1
TGTGCCAGCAGTTTTTCGTGGTCCTGGGGACAGGGGTTGGATCAGCCCCAGCATTTT
CASSFSWSWGQGLDQPQHF
>TRBJ2-6|few|TRBV10-1|.
TGCGCCAGCATTACTAGCTCTGGGGCCAACGTCCTGACTTTC
CASITSSGANVLTF
>TRBJ1-2|.|TRBV19|.
TGTGCCAGTAGTATCGTGTTCACGGGGGGCTACACCTTC
CASSIVFTGGYTF
>TRBJ2-1|many|TRBV18|.
TGTGCCAGCTCACCAACGAGCAATGAGCAGTTCTTC
CASSPTSNEQFF
>TRBJ2-3|many|TRBV5-1|.
TGCGCCAGCAGCTTGACGGGCGGTGGGACAGATACGCAGTATTTT
CASSLTGGGTDTQYF